The present T cell receptor beta chain was sequenced within a study of Tregs in tolerant kidney transplant recipients. V lost 5 bases, J lost 6 bases, and 12 bases stayed unmatched. The germline V gene has CDR1 SGHTA and CDR2 FQGNSA. This CDR3 is built from 16 residues. The data were produced by immunoSEQ multiplex PCR, yet TCRdb's version contains in-frame clones alone and is incomplete. Of around 85,000 clones listed, approximately 90% are singletons. The sequence was collected from a human donor who received a combined kidney and bone marrow transplant. The sample in question was Tregs from blood, obtained before the transplant. The chain has TRBV7-2 and TRBJ1-2, with TRBD1 matching over 10 bases. The CDR3 bases are TGTGCCAGCAGCCCCTACGCGGGACAGGGGAAAGATGGCTACACCTTC. Translating it yields CASSPYAGQGKDGYTF.